This T cell receptor beta chain was recorded in a study of cytomegalovirus exposure and HLA in healthy donors (dated by TCRdb to the late 2010s). The study in broad terms: According to an earlier analysis of 587 of the donors, about 190 million T cells yielded over 90 million unique TCR beta sequences and around 280 Gb of sequence data. Typing coverage differed by locus: A, B, C, DRB1 and DQB1 were typed in roughly 620-640 donors, DQA1 in about 500, DPA1 in roughly 590, and DPB1 in 400 to 480. Donor age, sex, ethnicity and CMV serostatus were collected together with the repertoire data. The later analysis used no new phenotypic data to find candidate immune exposures, relying instead on TCR beta sequences and their occurrence across donors. Class I and class II HLA loci were covered by the typing at four-digit resolution. Of the 350 to 450 genotyped donors, 75% to 85% were placed in the genetic ancestry cluster associated with self-reported Caucasian donors. Several DR-DQ haplotypes were handled as single units for association and clustering because linkage in the cohort was strong. The study aimed to test whether cataloging public T cell receptors could reveal signatures of past pathogen exposure. Besides the first cohort of approximately 670 subjects, a separate validation cohort made up of 120 different subjects was used. An earlier analysis of approximately 630 of the donors applied high-throughput TCR beta sequencing to assess whether each TCR beta V gene segment acted as functional or pseudogenic. Every discovery cohort repertoire had been produced on one sequencing platform. Among over 350 genotyped donors of the cohort, an average of approximately 240,000 unique TCR beta nucleotide sequences were sequenced per donor, roughly a sixth of them non-productive. Using immunosequencing, the study profiled T cell repertoires from 550 to 750 subjects and related those repertoires to cytomegalovirus serostatus. A later analysis re-examined previously published TCR beta repertoires from several hundred donors and added high-resolution HLA genotyping to investigate patterns of TCR occurrence. To predict cytomegalovirus infection status, the study combined high-throughput TCR immunosequencing, statistical association of individual TCRs with disease status, and machine learning. An early release covering over 500 HLA-typed donors comprised approximately 290 gigabases of sequencing data and tens of millions of unique TCR sequences. A later genetic analysis used genome-wide SNP genotypes for about 65% of the roughly 700 donors, treating that subset as a discovery cohort. Overall results and qualifications from the work: When HLA alleles, especially DR and DQ, strongly co-occurred, attributing TCR associations to individual alleles was difficult. Three of the identified cytomegalovirus-associated TCR beta chains were confirmed in vitro to be specific for cytomegalovirus antigens. In an earlier analysis of around 600 of the donors, most TCR beta V segments were observed in productive rearrangements about 87% or about 30% of the time, broadly matching IMGT annotations. Compared with the 666-donor mean, donors in an Asian-associated ancestry cluster had fewer N-insertions in productive TCRs, according to a later genetic analysis. Most CMV-associated TCR beta chains appeared to be HLA-restricted in a later analysis, and the HLA associations seemed to be driven largely by CMV exposure. The authors suggested that the approach could potentially be extended to other disease states and immunological phenotypes. The classifier was reported to diagnose cytomegalovirus status with high specificity and sensitivity in both the original and validation cohorts. Most TCR sequences were observed very rarely across donors, whereas some public TCRs were present in many individuals. HLA typing was unavailable for some donors at each locus, so association tests used only the typed subset. Linkage disequilibrium might explain the correlated functional status among segregating V segments, but an unknown experimental factor could not be excluded. A later analysis found that TCR association rates varied across HLA loci, with DRB1 alleles showing the most associated TCRs and HLA-C alleles the fewest. The earlier analysis of approximately 590 of the donors excluded 15 to 20 rarely observed V segments, including chromosome 9 orphons, because counts were too low. Some IMGT-functional V segments, including TRBV6-2 and TRBV6-3, could not be told apart with the 87-base-pair reads, so those segments were excluded. A further reported finding was that TCR beta sequences accurately predicted the HLA-A and HLA-B alleles for most subjects in the first cohort. In a later genetic analysis, a missense DCLRE1C variant was associated with V-gene and J-gene trimming of TCR beta chains, and the association was replicated in an independent cohort. A group of highly shared sequence variants was considered likely to be a technical artifact of the sequencing pipeline. A later analysis reported that several top co-occurrence clusters appeared linked to parvovirus B19, influenza, CMV and Epstein-Barr virus. This cohort had only TCR beta chains sequenced, and the lack of alpha or paired-chain data limited which features could be detected. In a later analysis, HLA-associated TCR beta chains showed more clonal expansion and lower generation probabilities than non-associated chains that were equally common. A total of roughly 160 TCR beta chains were listed by the study as associated with cytomegalovirus. In a later analysis, about 17,000 TCR beta sequences were associated with specific HLA alleles at a false discovery rate of 0.05. CMV serostatus was the only immune exposure information available for the cohort. The presence/absence analyses assumed that sequencing depth was roughly uniform across donors, and that assumption may not be true.

The cohort comprised several hundred healthy bone marrow donors. At the time of sampling, all cohort members were nominally healthy, though unrecorded immune exposures were likely present. The donor tested CMV seronegative and was one of the 352 seronegative cohort members. Each donor provided a peripheral blood sample, and peripheral blood mononuclear cells were used for TCR beta sequencing. The Qiagen DNeasy Blood Extraction Kit was used to extract genomic DNA from the blood cell samples. Including cysteine and phenylalanine, the CDR3 has 14 amino acids. Solely the CDR3 DNA is kept, with 42 bases framed from the first base. The junction carries 12 bases between V and J, which are trimmed by 2 bases and 7 bases respectively. According to the germline V gene, CDR1 reads MNHEY and CDR2 reads SVGAGI. The protocol used for the library was the immunoSEQ multiplex PCR assay. For the multiplex PCR, a mixture combining 60 forward primers for TCR Vbeta segments and 13 reverse primers for TCR Jbeta segments was used. The CDR3 region of rearranged TCR beta genes was amplified from genomic DNA with a multiplex PCR assay. Amplified TCR beta libraries were sequenced as 87-base-pair reads on the Illumina HiSeq System. On the study's bioinformatics: In a later analysis, tens of millions of unique TCR beta chains were counted across the 690 or so repertoires, and about 10 million of these chains were shared by at least two donors. To remove PCR and sequencing errors, raw reads were error-corrected and collapsed into unique sequences using a nearest-neighbor algorithm that merged closely related sequences. V, D and J gene segments were assigned by aligning CDR3 sequences to IMGT reference sequences. For a sequence to be retained, a match of at least six nucleotides to both a V gene segment and a J gene segment was required. A rearrangement counted as productive if the CDR3 had no stop codons and remained in frame with V and J, and every other rearrangement counted as non-productive. Following IMGT convention, CDR3 was defined as the stretch from the second conserved V-encoded cysteine up to the conserved J-encoded phenylalanine. The earlier analysis of some 600 of the donors excluded sequences that lacked an unambiguous match to a single V gene segment. An earlier analysis of roughly 590 of the donors called V segments functional above 56.7% productive rearrangements and segregating when the between-donor standard deviation exceeded 5%. A statistical classification framework was developed to diagnose cytomegalovirus status using the catalog of TCR beta chain sequences. In a later analysis, TCR nucleotide sequences were compared against IMGT/GENE-DB human TR gene sequences so that V and J genes could be assigned. Using the TCRdist pipeline, a later analysis assigned CDR3 sequences along with most-parsimonious VDJ recombination scenarios. In a later analysis, every TCR beta chain was defined by the combination of its CDR3 amino acid sequence and its V-gene family, and reads without a unique V-gene family were dropped. To address suspected cross-contamination and a sequencing artifact, a later analysis removed around 590 highly shared, low-generation-probability nucleotide sequences. In a later analysis, a clonal expansion index for each public chain was calculated from normalized within-repertoire ranks of inferred template counts. In a later analysis, generation probabilities were computed using a VDJ recombination model fitted to out-of-frame rearrangements, and the results were checked against IGoR. A later analysis scored TCR-TCR, TCR-HLA and TCR-CMV co-occurrence with hypergeometric tests, applying a repertoire-size bias correction to TCR pairs. To estimate false discovery rates, a later analysis permuted the HLA or CMV assignments 20 times. A later analysis grouped co-occurring TCRs with DBSCAN, adding TCRdist sequence similarity when clustering within HLA-allele-positive subsets. For co-occurrence clustering, repertoires with fewer than 30,000 or more than 120,000 public chains were excluded, along with 5 or 6 repertoires with anomalous nucleotide sharing. Entries here come from immuneACCESS through TCRdb and include only in-frame sequences with V and J called. Some clones fail to appear in such tables; in the studies checked, an unresolved V gene covers under half of the shortfall, and the cause of the remainder is unknown. V, J and clone size reflect that table, while D and trimming were determined from the DNA. Within this sample are roughly 100,000 clones, with approximately 80% of them counted one time only. The top ten constitute about 5.8% of the sample.

This clone was seen only a few times. It lacks a known antigen. Per-base quality was not reported, and no clone a single base away is much larger than it. The clonotype was recovered from a male donor in good health and CMV-seronegative. The receptor chain draws on TRBV6-5 and TRBJ2-1; the D gene is perhaps TRBD1, from 5 matching bases. Sequenced input: PBMCs. In nucleotides, the sequence is TGTGCCAGCAGTTACCCAGGGTTGAAAAATGAGCAGTTCTTC. Its product reads: CASSYPGLKNEQFF.